This T cell receptor beta chain was sequenced during a study of blood T cell repertoires in COVID-19. On the study more broadly: PBMCs, B-cell-depleted T cells, or T cells provided the cDNA or gDNA that made up the material.

Sequencing was performed with immunoSEQ multiplex PCR; in TCRdb, only in-frame clones are kept and a portion is missing. The sample records a few hundred thousand clones, approximately 89% being singletons. The CDR3 has 15 residues. CDR1 SGHDN and CDR2 FVKESK come from the germline V gene. V was cut by 0 bases and J by 11 bases, with 19 bases left in between. The sequenced sample was peripheral blood. The receptor comes from a middle-aged man who had recovered from COVID-19. The genes are TRBV14 and TRBJ1-2; D possibly corresponds to TRBD1 (5 bases). The CDR3 protein is CASSQEGGLACMYTF. The CDR3 DNA sequence: TGTGCCAGCAGCCAAGAGGGGGGTCTAGCATGTATGTACACCTTC. Using reference TRBV14 and TRBJ1-2 for the parts outside the CDR3, the full variable domain is EAGVTQFPSHSVIEKGQTVTLRCDPISGHDNLYWYRRVMGKEIKFLLHFVKESKQDESGMPNNRFLAERTGGTYSTLKVQPAELEDSGVYFCASSQEGGLACMYTFGSGTRLTVV.